Below, 31 T cell receptor beta chains from the same sample are listed, as sequenced in a study of cytomegalovirus exposure and HLA in healthy donors. It was with 60 Vbeta and 13 Jbeta primers that the PCR ran. Produced via immunoSEQ multiplex PCR; TCRdb's table is partial and in-frame only. This sample's table has some 120,000 clones. The specimen was PBMCs. The receptor source for this set is a man between 18 and 35 years old in good health and CMV-seronegative.

The rearrangement links TRBV7-9 to TRBJ2-3, with 8 bases lining up with TRBD2. Germline values: CDR1 SEHNR, CDR2 FQNEAQ (reference sequence). Trimming removed 4 bases from V and 0 bases from J; junction bases left unmatched: 15. The CDR3 has 19 residues. CDR3 protein: CASSSWGSSGSASTDTQYF. In nucleotides, the CDR3 is TGTGCCAGCAGCTCCTGGGGGTCTAGCGGGTCCGCTAGCACAGATACGCAGTATTTT. The full variable domain, completed using reference TRBV7-9 and TRBJ2-3, is DTGVSQNPRHKITKRGQNVTFRCDPISEHNRLYWYRQTLGQGPEFLTYFQNEAQLEKSRLLSDRFSAERPKGSFSTLEIQRTEQGDSAMYLCASSSWGSSGSASTDTQYFGPGTRLTVL.

The chain carries TRBV6-6 and TRBJ2-7, with 11 nucleotides matching TRBD1. There are 14 residues in the CDR3. Per the germline V gene, CDR1 is MNHNY and CDR2 is SVGAGI (reference sequence). Trimming took 4 bases from V and 4 from J; bases not matched to a gene: 3. CDR3 residues: CASSSDRGPYEQYF. The CDR3 DNA sequence: TGTGCCAGCAGTTCGGACAGGGGGCCTTACGAGCAGTACTTC.

The chain joins TRBV5-1 to TRBJ2-3; no firm D call. Trimming shortened V by 1 base and J by 0 bases, and 9 bases separated the two germline ends. The CDR3 runs to 15 residues. CDR1 and CDR2 (germline): SGHRS, YFSETQ. CDR3 sequence: CASSLPLTSTDTQYF. CDR3 nucleotide sequence: TGCGCCAGCAGCTTGCCTTTAACTAGCACAGATACGCAGTATTTT.

This chain connects TRBV7-6 to TRBJ1-2; TRBD1 aligns across 7 bases. The ends lost 4 bases at V and 0 bases at J; junction bases unmatched: 8. Germline-derived CDR1 and CDR2 are SGHVS and FNYEAQ. The CDR3 runs 16 residues. This CDR3 reads CASSWRQGLANYGYTF. In DNA, the CDR3 is TGTGCCAGCAGCTGGAGACAGGGACTAGCTAACTATGGCTACACCTTC.

J is TRBJ2-5 and V is TRBV2; no reliable D call. Deletions cut 7 bases from V and 5 bases from J, with 17 bases between. The CDR3 sequence is 14 residues long. Germline CDR1 reads SNHLY; CDR2 reads FYNNEI. CDR3 loop: CASTRGPGGETQYF. In DNA, the CDR3 is TGTGCCAGCACCCGCGGCCCGGGTGGGGAGACCCAGTACTTC. Using reference TRBV2 and TRBJ2-5 for the parts outside the CDR3, the full variable domain is EPEVTQTPSHQVTQMGQEVILRCVPISNHLYFYWYRQILGQKVEFLVSFYNNEISEKSEIFDDQFSVERPDGSNFTLKIRSTKLEDSAMYFCASTRGPGGETQYFGPGTRLLVL.

This chain uses TRBV5-1 with TRBJ1-3; 11 bases agree with TRBD1. This CDR3 is 15 amino acids long. Germline loops: CDR1 SGHRS, CDR2 YFSETQ. V lost 5 bases to trimming and J lost 1 base; unmatched junction nucleotides: 2. CDR3: CASRGQGASGNTIYF. The DNA for the CDR3 is TGCGCCAGCAGAGGACAGGGGGCATCTGGAAACACCATATATTTT.

V is TRBV19 and J is TRBJ2-2, with D possibly being TRBD1 (6 bases). The CDR3 is made up of 15 amino acids. Germline V gene sequence: CDR1 LNHDA, CDR2 SQIVND (reference sequence). V lost 4 bases to trimming and J lost 4 bases, with 13 bases between them. CDR3 in amino acids: CASSTQGSTTGELFF. CDR3 sequence (DNA): TGTGCCAGTAGTACTCAGGGGAGCACCACCGGGGAGCTGTTTTTT.

The chain links TRBV7-2 to TRBJ1-1; D not certain. Germline loops: CDR1 SGHTA, CDR2 FQGNSA. This CDR3 is built from 14 residues. V was clipped by 5 bases and J by 4 bases, with 14 bases between them. The chain's CDR3 is CASSPPYRGTEAFF. CDR3 nucleotides: TGTGCCAGCAGCCCACCTTACCGGGGCACTGAAGCTTTCTTT.

The J gene is TRBJ1-2, the V gene TRBV18, with 7 bases lining up with TRBD1. From germline, CDR1 is KGHSH and CDR2 LQKENI. The CDR3 is 16 residues long. V trimming: 3 bases; J trimming: 2 bases; junction bases outside the gene matches: 9. The DNA of the CDR3 is TGTGCCAGCTCACCTACGGACAGGACGACGAACTATGGCTACACCTTC. Residues: CASSPTDRTTNYGYTF.

The chain carries TRBV18 and TRBJ1-2; D possibly corresponds to TRBD1 (6 bases). This CDR3 has 13 amino acids. Trimming pared 5 bases from V and 0 bases from J, leaving 7 bases between. Germline CDR1 and CDR2: KGHSH and LQKENI. CDR3 amino acids: CASSGQTNYGYTF. CDR3 sequence (DNA): TGTGCCAGCTCAGGACAGACTAACTATGGCTACACCTTC. The full variable domain, completed using reference TRBV18 and TRBJ1-2, is NAGVMQNPRHLVRRRGQEARLRCSPMKGHSHVYWYRQLPEEGLKFMVYLQKENIIDESGMPKERFSAEFPKEGPSILRIQQVVRGDSAAYFCASSGQTNYGYTFGSGTRLTVV.

The rearrangement links TRBV28 to TRBJ2-3; 9 bases align to TRBD2. With V trimmed by 1 base and J by 1 base, 6 bases remained unmatched. Germline values: CDR1 MDHEN, CDR2 SYDVKM. The CDR3 loop spans 17 amino acids. Here the CDR3 DNA reads TGTGCCAGCAGTTTATTGCAACAGCGGGAGGGCACAGATACGCAGTATTTT. It translates to CASSLLQQREGTDTQYF.

J is TRBJ1-5 and V is TRBV5-4, with D perhaps matching TRBD1 (5 bases). Germline CDR1 SGHNT, CDR2 YYREEE (reference sequence). The CDR3 sequence is 15 residues long. The germline V and J ends were trimmed by 1 base and 0 bases, with 8 bases remaining between them. The CDR3 sequence is CASSLQGDSNQPQHF. For the CDR3, the DNA is TGTGCCAGCAGCTTGCAAGGGGATAGCAATCAGCCCCAGCATTTT.

J is TRBJ1-5 and V is TRBV4-1, with D hard to call. The V gene's germline CDR1 is MGHRA and CDR2 YSYEKL. The length of the CDR3 is 14 residues. The V end was cut by 2 bases, the J end by 7 bases, with 12 bases between. In DNA form, the CDR3 reads TGCGCCAGCAGCCAATGGAAGGGAGGGCAGCCCCAGCATTTT. This encodes CASSQWKGGQPQHF.

The chain employs TRBV30 and TRBJ1-1, with TRBD1 matching 8 bases. Germline V gene sequence: CDR1 GTSNPN, CDR2 SVGIG (reference sequence). V lost 3 bases, J lost 0 bases, and 6 bases stayed unmatched. The length of the CDR3 is 15 residues. The CDR3 coding sequence is TGTGCCTGGAGGACCAGGGGGCCTTTGAACACTGAAGCTTTCTTT. This encodes CAWRTRGPLNTEAFF.

The V call is TRBV28, the J call TRBJ1-2; D is unresolved. V lost 1 base and J lost 2, with 8 bases in between. This CDR3 is 14 amino acids long. Germline CDR1 reads MDHEN; CDR2 reads SYDVKM. CDR3 bases: TGTGCCAGCAGTTTATCTCACAGCAACTATGGCTACACCTTC. Residues: CASSLSHSNYGYTF.

The chain recombines TRBV27 with TRBJ2-4, with 11 bases identical to TRBD1. The V gene's germline CDR1 is MNHEY and CDR2 SMNVEV (reference sequence). The CDR3 loop spans 17 amino acids. V shed 2 bases and J 12 bases; nucleotides not matched to a gene: 15. The CDR3 sequence is CASSLIPSRDRGTDQYF. CDR3 nucleotide sequence: TGTGCCAGCAGTTTAATACCTTCGCGGGACAGGGGGACAGATCAGTACTTC.

V is TRBV19 and J is TRBJ1-6; 8 bases match TRBD1. The CDR3 is 14 amino acids. From germline, CDR1 is LNHDA and CDR2 SQIVND (reference sequence). The trim removed 3 bases at V and 15 bases at J, leaving 10 bases unmatched. In DNA form, the CDR3 reads TGTGCCAGTAGTATCGCAGGGGGCGCATTTCACCTCCACTTT. It specifies CASSIAGGAFHLHF.

The chain uses TRBV28 and TRBJ1-2; tentatively, D is TRBD1 (6 bases). V lost 6 bases to trimming and J lost 8 bases, with 22 bases between them. Germline-derived CDR1 and CDR2 are MDHEN and SYDVKM. The CDR3 runs to 15 residues. CDR3 protein: CASRPQGGKAEGYTF. In DNA, the CDR3 is TGTGCCAGCAGGCCACAGGGAGGGAAGGCTGAGGGCTACACCTTC.

This rearrangement joins TRBV5-1 to TRBJ2-7, with 7 bases identical to TRBD1. CDR3 length equals 16 residues. V dropped 3 bases and J dropped 5; count of bases not matched to a gene: 14. Germline V gene sequence: CDR1 SGHRS, CDR2 YFSETQ. CDR3 nucleotides: TGCGCCAGCAGCTCTTTGACAGGGAGAGGATTTGACGAGCAGTACTTC. Translated: CASSSLTGRGFDEQYF. Using reference TRBV5-1 and TRBJ2-7 for the parts outside the CDR3, the full variable domain is KAGVTQTPRYLIKTRGQQVTLSCSPISGHRSVSWYQQTPGQGLQFLFEYFSETQRNKGNFPGRFSGRQFSNSRSEMNVSTLELGDSALYLCASSSLTGRGFDEQYFGPGTRLTVT.

V and J are TRBV25-1 and TRBJ1-4; 10 nucleotides match TRBD1. The ends lost 3 bases at V and 11 bases at J; junction bases unmatched: 9. Germline V CDR1 and CDR2: MGHDK, SYGVNS. This CDR3 has 15 amino acids. CDR3 bases: TGTGCCAGCAGTGAGACTCCGGGACAGGGGTGGAAACTGTTTTTT. Protein sequence: CASSETPGQGWKLFF.

The chain carries TRBV5-5 and TRBJ2-7; the match to TRBD1 covers 9 bases. This CDR3 is built from 15 residues. Germline CDR1 and CDR2: SGHKS and YYEKEE (reference sequence). V shed 0 bases and J 5 bases; nucleotides not matched to a gene: 6. The CDR3 bases are TGTGCCAGCAGCTTGGAACAGGGGGCTCCCCACGAGCAGTACTTC. Amino acid sequence: CASSLEQGAPHEQYF.

The J gene is TRBJ2-6, the V gene TRBV27; D gene ambiguous. Germline lookup yields CDR1 MNHEY and CDR2 SMNVEV (reference sequence). Trimming shortened V by 5 bases and J by 2 bases, and 13 bases separated the two germline ends. The CDR3 runs to 16 residues. The CDR3 bases are TGTGCCAGCAGTCTGAGCCAGAGGCCTGGGGCCAACGTCCTGACTTTC. Its protein is CASSLSQRPGANVLTF.

CDR3 sequence (DNA): TGTGCCTGGGATCGACAGGGGGCGAATGAAAAACTGTTTTTT. This codes for CAWDRQGANEKLFF. This rearrangement joins TRBV30 to TRBJ1-4; TRBD1 matches at 10 bases. Germline V lookup: CDR1 GTSNPN, CDR2 SVGIG (reference sequence). The V gene end was trimmed by 5 bases and the J gene end by 5 bases; junction bases not matched to a gene: 5. The CDR3 spans 14 residues.

The gene calls are TRBV2 and TRBJ1-2, with D unclear. Germline V gene sequence: CDR1 SNHLY, CDR2 FYNNEI. V was shortened by 11 bases and J by 8 bases, with 21 bases between the two germline ends. The CDR3 spans 13 residues. The DNA of the CDR3 is TGTGCCCGCCGGGTGGCCGCCAAAGGAGGCTACACCTTC. Translated: CARRVAAKGGYTF. Drawing the rest from reference TRBV2 and TRBJ1-2, the complete variable domain is EPEVTQTPSHQVTQMGQEVILRCVPISNHLYFYWYRQILGQKVEFLVSFYNNEISEKSEIFDDQFSVERPDGSNFTLKIRSTKLEDSAMYFCARRVAAKGGYTFGSGTRLTVV.

This chain uses TRBV5-1 with TRBJ1-1; D is undetermined. The V end lost 3 bases, the J end lost 6 bases, and 21 bases lay between the germline ends. The length of the CDR3 is 16 residues. The germline V gene encodes CDR1 SGHRS and CDR2 YFSETQ. CDR3 in DNA: TGCGCCAGCAGCTCGGGAGGCCCATCCCCCAACGCTGAAGCTTTCTTT. This encodes CASSSGGPSPNAEAFF.

The chain joins TRBV28 to TRBJ2-1; D perhaps matches TRBD1 (6 bases). Germline V gene lookup returns CDR1 MDHEN and CDR2 SYDVKM. The CDR3 spans 16 residues. V lost 6 bases and J lost 3, with 18 bases in between. The CDR3 is CASRKNAGVDYNEQFF. DNA for the CDR3: TGTGCCAGCAGGAAAAACGCAGGGGTAGACTACAATGAGCAGTTCTTC.

In DNA, the CDR3 is TGTGCCAGCTCACCACCGGAGGCCTACGAGCAGTACTTC. Its translation is CASSPPEAYEQYF. The chain couples TRBV18 to TRBJ2-7; perhaps TRBD2 as D (5 bases). The CDR3 has 13 residues. Trimming removed 0 bases at V and 2 bases at J, with 5 bases between. CDR1 and CDR2 (germline): KGHSH, LQKENI. Supplemented by reference TRBV18 and TRBJ2-7, the full variable domain reads NAGVMQNPRHLVRRRGQEARLRCSPMKGHSHVYWYRQLPEEGLKFMVYLQKENIIDESGMPKERFSAEFPKEGPSILRIQQVVRGDSAAYFCASSPPEAYEQYFGPGTRLTVT.

J is TRBJ2-3 and V is TRBV2, with a tentative D call TRBD2 (6 bases). There are 13 residues in the CDR3. Deletions cut 8 bases from V and 1 base from J, with 10 bases between. Germline values: CDR1 SNHLY, CDR2 FYNNEI. The CDR3 loop is CASWASGTDTQYF. CDR3 DNA: TGTGCCAGCTGGGCTAGCGGCACAGATACGCAGTATTTT.

V usage is TRBV5-5 and J usage is TRBJ1-1, with 11 bases lining up with TRBD1. Unmatched junction bases numbered 12, after V lost 4 bases and J lost 4 bases. Germline V gene lookup returns CDR1 SGHKS and CDR2 YYEKEE (reference sequence). The CDR3 has 17 amino acids. CDR3 protein: CASSKTGQGARGTEAFF. As DNA, the CDR3 is TGTGCCAGCAGCAAGACAGGACAGGGGGCGAGGGGCACTGAAGCTTTCTTT.

V gene TRBV4-2 combines with J gene TRBJ2-7; D ambiguous. Looked up from germline, CDR1 is LGHNA and CDR2 is YNFKEQ. Trimming removed 3 bases from V and 0 bases from J, with 15 bases in between. The CDR3 extends over 16 amino acids. This CDR3 is CASSQSTDSSSYEQYF. The CDR3 nucleotides read TGTGCCAGCAGCCAGAGCACCGACTCTTCCTCCTACGAGCAGTACTTC.

The V gene is TRBV5-6, the J gene TRBJ2-3, with D possibly matching TRBD1 (6 bases). Germline V gene lookup returns CDR1 SGHDT and CDR2 YYEEEE. The V and J ends lost 4 bases and 2 bases respectively, with 17 bases between them. This CDR3 is built from 16 residues. CDR3 loop: CASSLRMQGNTDTQYF. The CDR3 DNA follows: TGTGCCAGCAGCCTCCGGATGCAGGGGAACACAGATACGCAGTATTTT.